This TCR beta chain was sequenced during a study of blood T cell repertoires in COVID-19. Repertoires were generated with immunoSEQ multiplex PCR, while TCRdb's copy carries only in-frame clones and drops some. Of 240,000 or so clones in the sample, about 86% were seen once. Germline assignment: CDR1 SEHNR and CDR2 FQNEAQ (reference sequence). The V and J ends lost 1 base and 5 bases, in that order; junction bases with no gene match: 3. The CDR3 length is 14 residues. The chain links TRBV7-9 to TRBJ2-7; 9 bases are shared with TRBD1. This TCR derives from a woman in her thirties or forties with acute COVID-19. The sequencing input was PBMCs or T cells enriched from blood (not recorded which). The CDR3 DNA reads TGTGCCAGCAGCTTAGGGAGGACAGGGGACGAGCAGTACTTC. Translated: CASSLGRTGDEQYF.